This T cell receptor (beta chain) was profiled in a study of tumor-infiltrating lymphocytes in primary liver carcinoma. Study conclusions and caveats: Less overlap was seen in tumor-adjacent and tumor-blood pairs than in tumor region pairs. Tumor specimens were characterized by a significantly higher top-250-clone fraction than blood (p = 0.039). Present in all five tumor regions were only about 7.5-24% of the top clones.

Germline V gene lookup returns CDR1 MNHEY and CDR2 SVGAGI. This CDR3 region has 14 residues. Details on this clonotype: Its matching antigen is unknown. The junction departs from germline at one end; a sequencing error may be responsible.

With a constant-region primer, TCR beta cDNA was made from 450 to 650 ng of total RNA. A slightly modified ARM-PCR protocol with three nested multiplex PCR rounds produced these TCR beta libraries. The first two PCR rounds, around 11 cycles each, used TRBV1-TRBV30 forward primers and a C-beta reverse primer. TCRdb fed the multiplex PCR reads into MiXCR, producing one record per CDR3 protein. The sample lists about 78,000 distinct CDR3 sequences; 71% were seen once. Each 20-30 mg portion of unsorted bulk tissue served as the source for co-extraction of RNA and DNA. This rearrangement joins TRBV6-5 to TRBJ1-1; D is possibly TRBD1 (6 bases). Sequencing used liver tumor tissue from sampling region 4. This sample's subset: tumor region T4, right-lateral pole. The TCR sequence derives from an older woman with primary liver carcinoma and hepatitis B virus infection. The CDR3 DNA follows: TGTGCCGGCAGTTACTCGACCGGGAGGGGGGAAGCCTTCTTT. This codes for CAGSYSTGRGEAFF.